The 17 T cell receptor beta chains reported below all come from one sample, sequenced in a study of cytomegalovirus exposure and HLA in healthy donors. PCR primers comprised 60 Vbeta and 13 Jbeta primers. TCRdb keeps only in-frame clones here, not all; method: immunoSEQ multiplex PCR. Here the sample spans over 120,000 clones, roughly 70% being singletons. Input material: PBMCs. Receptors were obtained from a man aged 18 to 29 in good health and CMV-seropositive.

CDR3 protein: CASSTTPHRDSLFSYNEQFF. CDR3 nucleotide sequence: TGTGCCAGTAGTACCACCCCGCACCGGGACAGCCTTTTTTCCTACAATGAGCAGTTCTTC. The chain employs TRBV19 and TRBJ2-1, with 7 nucleotides matching TRBD1. Germline values: CDR1 LNHDA, CDR2 SQIVND (reference sequence). CDR3 size: 20 residues. The ends lost 4 bases at V and 1 base at J; junction bases unmatched: 19.

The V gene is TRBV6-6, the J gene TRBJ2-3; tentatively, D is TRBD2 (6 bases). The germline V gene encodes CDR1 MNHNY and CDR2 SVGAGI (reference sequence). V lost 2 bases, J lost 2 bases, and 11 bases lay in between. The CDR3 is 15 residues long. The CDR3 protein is CASSYVLRDTDTQYF. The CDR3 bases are TGTGCCAGCAGTTACGTATTGCGGGACACAGATACGCAGTATTTT.

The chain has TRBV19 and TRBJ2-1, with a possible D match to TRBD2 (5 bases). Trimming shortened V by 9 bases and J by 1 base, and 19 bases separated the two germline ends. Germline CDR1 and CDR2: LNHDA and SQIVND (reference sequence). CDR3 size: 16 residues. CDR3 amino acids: CASCRSPGLSYNEQFF. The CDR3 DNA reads TGTGCCAGCTGCAGATCACCCGGACTTTCCTACAATGAGCAGTTCTTC.

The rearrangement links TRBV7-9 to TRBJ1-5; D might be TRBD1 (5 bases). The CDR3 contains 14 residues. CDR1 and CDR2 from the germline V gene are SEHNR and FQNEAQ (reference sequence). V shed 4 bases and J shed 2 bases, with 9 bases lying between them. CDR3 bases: TGTGCCAGCAGCTCAGGACAACGCAATCAGCCCCAGCATTTT. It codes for CASSSGQRNQPQHF.

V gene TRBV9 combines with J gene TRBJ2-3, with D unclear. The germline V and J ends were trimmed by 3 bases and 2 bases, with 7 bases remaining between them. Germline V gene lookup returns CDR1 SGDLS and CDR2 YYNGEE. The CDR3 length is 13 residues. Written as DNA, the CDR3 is TGTGCCAGCAGCGGGCTCCTCACAGATACGCAGTATTTT. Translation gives CASSGLLTDTQYF.

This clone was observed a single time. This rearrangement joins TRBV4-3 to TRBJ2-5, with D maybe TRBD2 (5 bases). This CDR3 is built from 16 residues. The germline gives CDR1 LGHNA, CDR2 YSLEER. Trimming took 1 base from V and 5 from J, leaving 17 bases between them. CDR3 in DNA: TGCGCCAGCAGCCAAGGCGTGACGAGGGTAACGGAGACCCAGTACTTC. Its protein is CASSQGVTRVTETQYF.

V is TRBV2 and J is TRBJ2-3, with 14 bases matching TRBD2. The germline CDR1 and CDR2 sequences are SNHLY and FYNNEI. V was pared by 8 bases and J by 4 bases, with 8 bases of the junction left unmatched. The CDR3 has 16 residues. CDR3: CASAGTSGRSSDTQYF. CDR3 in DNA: TGTGCCAGCGCAGGGACTAGCGGGAGATCCTCAGATACGCAGTATTTT.

As DNA, the CDR3 is TGTGCCAGCGGGGGGAATACCTATGGCTACACCTTC. Translating it yields CASGGNTYGYTF. The V gene is TRBV14, the J gene TRBJ1-2, with TRBD1 as a possible D gene (5 bases). V was cut by 8 bases and J by 4 bases, with 11 bases left in between. Germline V gene lookup returns CDR1 SGHDN and CDR2 FVKESK. This CDR3 contains 12 residues.

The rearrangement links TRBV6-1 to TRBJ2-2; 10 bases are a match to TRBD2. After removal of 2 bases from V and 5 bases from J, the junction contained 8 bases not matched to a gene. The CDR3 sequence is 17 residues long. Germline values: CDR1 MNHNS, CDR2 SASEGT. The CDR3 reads CASSEYWLAGETGELFF. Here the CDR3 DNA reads TGTGCCAGCAGTGAATATTGGCTAGCGGGGGAAACCGGGGAGCTGTTTTTT.

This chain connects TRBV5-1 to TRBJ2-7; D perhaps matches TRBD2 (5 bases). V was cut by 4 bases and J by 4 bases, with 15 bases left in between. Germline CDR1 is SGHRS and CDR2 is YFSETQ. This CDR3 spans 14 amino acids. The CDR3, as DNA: TGCGCCAGCAGCGCCGAGCGGCGTCCTTACGAGCAGTACTTC. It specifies CASSAERRPYEQYF.

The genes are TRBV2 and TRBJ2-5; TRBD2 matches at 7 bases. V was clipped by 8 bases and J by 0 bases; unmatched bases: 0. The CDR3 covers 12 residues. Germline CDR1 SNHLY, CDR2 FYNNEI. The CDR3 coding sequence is TGTGCCAGCGGGAGGGACCAAGAGACCCAGTACTTC. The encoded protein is CASGRDQETQYF. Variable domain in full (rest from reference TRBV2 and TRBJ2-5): EPEVTQTPSHQVTQMGQEVILRCVPISNHLYFYWYRQILGQKVEFLVSFYNNEISEKSEIFDDQFSVERPDGSNFTLKIRSTKLEDSAMYFCASGRDQETQYFGPGTRLLVL.

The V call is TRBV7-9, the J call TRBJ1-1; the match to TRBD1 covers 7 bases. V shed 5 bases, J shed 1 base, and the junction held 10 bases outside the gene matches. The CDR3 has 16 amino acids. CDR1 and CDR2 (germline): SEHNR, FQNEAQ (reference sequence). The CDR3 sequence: CASSLGINRGNTEAFF. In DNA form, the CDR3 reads TGTGCCAGCAGCCTAGGAATTAACAGGGGGAACACTGAAGCTTTCTTT. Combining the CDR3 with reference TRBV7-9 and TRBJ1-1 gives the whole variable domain DTGVSQNPRHKITKRGQNVTFRCDPISEHNRLYWYRQTLGQGPEFLTYFQNEAQLEKSRLLSDRFSAERPKGSFSTLEIQRTEQGDSAMYLCASSLGINRGNTEAFFGQGTRLTVV.

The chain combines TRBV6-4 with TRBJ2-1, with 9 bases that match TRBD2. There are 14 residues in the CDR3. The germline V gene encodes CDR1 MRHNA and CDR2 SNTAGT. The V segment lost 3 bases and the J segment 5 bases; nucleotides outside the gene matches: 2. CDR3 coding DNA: TGTGCCAGCAGTGAGACTAGCGGAGACAATGAGCAGTTCTTC. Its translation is CASSETSGDNEQFF.

The CDR3 sequence: CASSLLGGGVETQYF. In DNA, the CDR3 is TGTGCCAGCAGCTTACTGGGTGGGGGGGTGGAGACCCAGTACTTC. The chain employs TRBV7-2 and TRBJ2-5; 7 bases line up with TRBD2. The CDR3 totals 15 residues. The V gene end was trimmed by 2 bases and the J gene end by 5 bases; junction bases not matched to a gene: 8. Germline loops: CDR1 SGHTA, CDR2 FQGNSA.

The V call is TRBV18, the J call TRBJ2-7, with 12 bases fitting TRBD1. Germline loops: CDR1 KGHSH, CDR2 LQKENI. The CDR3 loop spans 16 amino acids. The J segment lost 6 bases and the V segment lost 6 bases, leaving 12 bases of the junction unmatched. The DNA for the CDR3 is TGTGCCAGCTCGCGACAACCGGGACAGGGGGCGAGCGAGCAGTACTTC. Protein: CASSRQPGQGASEQYF.

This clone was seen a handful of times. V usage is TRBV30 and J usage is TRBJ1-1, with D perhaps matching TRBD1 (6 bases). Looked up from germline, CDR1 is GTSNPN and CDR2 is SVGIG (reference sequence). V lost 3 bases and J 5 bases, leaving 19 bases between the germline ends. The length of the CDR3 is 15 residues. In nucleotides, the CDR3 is TGTGCCTGGAGCCGACCCAGGGGTTTGGGGACTGAAGCTTTCTTT. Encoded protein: CAWSRPRGLGTEAFF.

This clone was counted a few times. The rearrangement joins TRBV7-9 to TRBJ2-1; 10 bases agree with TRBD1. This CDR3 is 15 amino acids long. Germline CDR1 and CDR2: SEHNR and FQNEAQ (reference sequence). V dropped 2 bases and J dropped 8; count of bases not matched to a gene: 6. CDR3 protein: CASSLPTGGVYEQFF. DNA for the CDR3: TGTGCCAGCAGCTTACCGACAGGGGGCGTCTATGAGCAGTTCTTC.